These 25 T cell receptor beta chains originate from one sample sequenced in a study of radiation and T cells in renal cell carcinoma. Some clones are missing from TCRdb's copy, which holds only in-frame ones; the method was immunoSEQ multiplex PCR. The table has approximately 16,000 clones, more than 55% seen once. Treatment in this sample: treatment-naive control, cytoreductive nephrectomy. The starting material was tumor tissue, obtained from a patient whose treatment was nephrectomy without radiotherapy. All receptors come from a man aged 40-55 years with renal cell carcinoma.

This chain joins TRBV30 and TRBJ1-1; D remains ambiguous. V was shortened by 4 bases and J by 6 bases, with 24 bases between the two germline ends. CDR1 and CDR2 (germline): GTSNPN, SVGIG (reference sequence). The CDR3 is made up of 16 amino acids. CDR3 loop: CAWTMYGSNTSAEAFF. CDR3 nucleotide sequence: TGTGCCTGGACCATGTACGGATCCAACACGAGCGCTGAAGCTTTCTTT.

The chain carries TRBV7-9 and TRBJ1-1; D not resolved. In germline, CDR1 is SEHNR, CDR2 FQNEAQ (reference sequence). CDR3 length equals 14 residues. V shed 1 base and J shed 0 bases, with 6 bases lying between them. CDR3 loop: CASSLDPMNTEAFF. In nucleotides, the CDR3 is TGTGCCAGCAGCTTAGACCCGATGAACACTGAAGCTTTCTTT.

The chain combines TRBV10-3 with TRBJ2-2; 9 positions match TRBD1. The CDR3 totals 15 residues. Germline V gives CDR1 ENHRY, CDR2 SYGVKD. The junction had 2 bases not matched to a gene; V was cut back by 6 bases and J by 0 bases. This CDR3 is CAIRGQGSNTGELFF. The DNA of the CDR3 is TGTGCCATCAGGGGACAGGGTTCGAACACCGGGGAGCTGTTTTTT.

This clone ranks as medium-sized (0.01 to 0.1%). The CDR3 reads CASSHWDRYSYEQYF. DNA for the CDR3: TGCGCCAGCAGCCACTGGGACAGGTACTCCTACGAGCAGTACTTC. This rearrangement joins TRBV5-1 to TRBJ2-7; 8 nucleotides align to TRBD1. The CDR3 loop spans 15 amino acids. V was pared by 4 bases and J by 0 bases, with 6 bases of the junction left unmatched. CDR1 is SGHRS and CDR2 is YFSETQ in the germline V gene.

This clone occurred a few times. The chain recombines TRBV6-5 with TRBJ1-4, with TRBD1 as a possible D gene (6 bases). Germline CDR1 and CDR2: MNHEY and SVGAGI. V lost 2 bases and J 8 bases, leaving 12 bases between the germline ends. CDR3 size: 14 residues. CDR3 region: CASSYRGGEEKLFF. The CDR3 DNA sequence: TGTGCCAGCAGTTACCGGGGGGGCGAGGAAAAACTGTTTTTT.

Within the sample, this clone is medium-sized. The CDR3 spells CASLSLYSEQFF. The CDR3 coding sequence is TGTGCCAGCCTTTCCTTGTACTCTGAGCAGTTCTTC. V gene TRBV6-1 combines with J gene TRBJ2-1; D is unresolved. The CDR3 runs to 12 residues. Trimming shortened V by 8 bases and J by 9 bases, and 14 bases separated the two germline ends. From germline, CDR1 is MNHNS and CDR2 SASEGT.

V gene TRBV9 combines with J gene TRBJ1-1; D is perhaps TRBD1 (5 bases). V lost 0 bases to trimming and J lost 0 bases, with 9 bases between them. Germline CDR1 reads SGDLS; CDR2 reads YYNGEE. This CDR3 has 15 residues. DNA of the CDR3: TGTGCCAGCAGCGTAGGTCAGGGACTGAACACTGAAGCTTTCTTT. As protein: CASSVGQGLNTEAFF.

The chain combines TRBV5-1 with TRBJ2-2; a possible D gene is TRBD1 (6 bases). V was pared by 5 bases and J by 1 base, with 12 bases between. The germline V gene encodes CDR1 SGHRS and CDR2 YFSETQ. This CDR3 has 15 residues. CDR3 sequence reads: CASRETGMNTGELFF. The CDR3 DNA is TGCGCCAGCAGGGAGACAGGAATGAACACCGGGGAGCTGTTTTTT.

The chain links TRBV6-1 to TRBJ1-5; D perhaps matches TRBD1 (5 bases). With 7 bases removed from V and 9 bases from J, the gap between germline ends came to 19 bases. Germline assignment: CDR1 MNHNS and CDR2 SASEGT. CDR3 length: 14 residues. The CDR3 reads CASMENTEGRPQHF. DNA of the CDR3: TGTGCCAGCATGGAGAACACGGAGGGGAGGCCCCAGCATTTT.

In this sample, this clone turned up once. V usage is TRBV5-1 and J usage is TRBJ2-7; 9 bases fit TRBD1. The length of the CDR3 is 14 residues. Germline V gene data show CDR1 as SGHRS and CDR2 as YFSETQ. After removal of 4 bases from V and 2 bases from J, the junction contained 4 bases not matched to a gene. The CDR3: CASSAGQGTYEQYF. The CDR3 nucleotides read TGCGCCAGCAGCGCGGGACAGGGCACCTACGAGCAGTACTTC.

This clone showed up just a few times. This chain connects TRBV18 to TRBJ2-7; D remains unclear. The ends were cut back, 2 bases at V and 3 bases at J, with 11 bases in the middle. This CDR3 region has 14 residues. Germline CDR1 and CDR2: KGHSH and LQKENI. In DNA, the CDR3 is TGTGCCAGCTCACCAGCGGCCAGAAACTACGAGCAGTACTTC. Translation gives CASSPAARNYEQYF. Looking up the rest from reference TRBV18 and TRBJ2-7 gives the full variable domain: NAGVMQNPRHLVRRRGQEARLRCSPMKGHSHVYWYRQLPEEGLKFMVYLQKENIIDESGMPKERFSAEFPKEGPSILRIQQVVRGDSAAYFCASSPAARNYEQYFGPGTRLTVT.

V is TRBV29-1 and J is TRBJ1-4; D call uncertain. Germline V CDR1 and CDR2: SQVTM, ANQGSEA. CDR3 size: 11 residues. V lost 6 bases and J lost 7, with 9 bases in between. The CDR3 loop is CSVSSSEKLFF. CDR3 nucleotide sequence: TGCAGCGTGTCTTCTAGTGAAAAACTGTTTTTT.

This clone was counted only a few times. The chain uses TRBV7-6 and TRBJ1-5; D is unclear. CDR1 SGHVS and CDR2 FNYEAQ come from the germline V gene. The CDR3 covers 15 residues. Trimming removed 1 base at V and 0 bases at J, with 7 bases between. The CDR3 region has the DNA TGTGCCAGCAGCTTAGGGTATGATAGCAATCAGCCCCAGCATTTT. Amino acids: CASSLGYDSNQPQHF.

The V call is TRBV5-4, the J call TRBJ2-5, with D uncertain. Germline V gives CDR1 SGHNT, CDR2 YYREEE (reference sequence). V was cut by 2 bases and J by 5 bases, with 10 bases left in between. The CDR3 consists of 13 residues. The CDR3 region is CASSFTPGETQYF. The DNA for the CDR3 is TGTGCCAGCAGCTTTACCCCTGGGGAGACCCAGTACTTC.

This clone was seen more than once but under ten times. The identical CDR3 is also encoded by other nucleotide sequences in the sample. V is TRBV7-2 and J is TRBJ2-2; D remains unclear. Trimming pared 3 bases from V and 5 bases from J, leaving 4 bases between. Germline V gives CDR1 SGHTA, CDR2 FQGNSA. CDR3 length: 12 amino acids. The CDR3 loop reads CASSLGTGELFF. The CDR3 nucleotides are TGTGCCAGCAGCTTGGGAACCGGGGAGCTGTTTTTT. The whole variable domain, remainder taken from reference TRBV7-2 and TRBJ2-2, is GAGVSQSPSNKVTEKGKDVELRCDPISGHTALYWYRQSLGQGLEFLIYFQGNSAPDKSGLPSDRFSAERTGGSVSTLTIQRTQQEDSAVYLCASSLGTGELFFGEGSRLTVL.

The V and J genes are TRBV7-8 and TRBJ1-2, with no clear D. V lost 7 bases and J lost 5, with 14 bases in between. Per germline, CDR1 SGHVS and CDR2 FQNEAQ. The CDR3 sequence is 13 residues long. The DNA of the CDR3 is TGTGCCAGCACCCCTGCCAGGACTTATGGCTACACCTTC. Translation gives CASTPARTYGYTF.

This chain links TRBV19 with TRBJ2-3, with 15 nucleotides matching TRBD2. The junction had 0 bases not matched to a gene; V was cut back by 5 bases and J by 3 bases. Germline V gives CDR1 LNHDA, CDR2 SQIVND (reference sequence). This CDR3 is built from 15 residues. CDR3 sequence: CASSGLAGGTDTQYF. The CDR3 bases are TGTGCCAGTAGTGGACTAGCGGGGGGGACAGATACGCAGTATTTT. Together with reference TRBV19 and TRBJ2-3, the CDR3 gives the full variable domain: DGGITQSPKYLFRKEGQNVTLSCEQNLNHDAMYWYRQDPGQGLRLIYYSQIVNDFQKGDIAEGYSVSREKKESFPLTVTSAQKNPTAFYLCASSGLAGGTDTQYFGPGTRLTVL.

The V and J genes are TRBV4-1 and TRBJ2-3; weak D call: TRBD2 (6 bases). This CDR3 region has 18 residues. Looked up from germline, CDR1 is MGHRA and CDR2 is YSYEKL. V was cut by 8 bases and J by 0 bases, with 24 bases left in between. The DNA for the CDR3 is TGCGCCAGCCGGAGGGCACAGGTGATTACAACTAGCACAGATACGCAGTATTTT. Its protein product is CASRRAQVITTSTDTQYF.

The chain links TRBV6-5 to TRBJ1-1; D possibly corresponds to TRBD1 (5 bases). V lost 6 bases, J lost 5 bases, and 10 bases lay in between. This CDR3 region has 12 residues. Germline values: CDR1 MNHEY, CDR2 SVGAGI. This chain's CDR3 is CASSPGETEAFF. CDR3 DNA: TGTGCCAGCAGCCCGGGGGAGACTGAAGCTTTCTTT.

This clone was found a few times. The genes are TRBV27 and TRBJ1-6, with D unresolved. The CDR3 extends over 17 amino acids. The V end was cut by 5 bases, the J end by 0 bases, with 14 bases between. Germline-derived CDR1 and CDR2 are MNHEY and SMNVEV (reference sequence). CDR3 amino acids: CASSPSPLSSYNSPLHF. The CDR3 DNA is TGTGCCAGCAGTCCCTCCCCACTGAGCTCCTATAATTCACCCCTCCACTTT.

This clone is categorized as medium-sized. In DNA form, the CDR3 reads TGTGCCATCAGTGGTGGGGCAGGGGTTAACACTGAAGCTTTCTTT. Protein product: CAISGGAGVNTEAFF. The chain carries TRBV10-3 and TRBJ1-1; D perhaps matches TRBD1 (6 bases). CDR1 ENHRY and CDR2 SYGVKD come from the germline V gene. This CDR3 contains 15 residues. Deletions cut 4 bases from V and 2 bases from J, with 14 bases between.

This chain links TRBV5-5 with TRBJ2-1; D not certain. Germline CDR1 is SGHKS and CDR2 is YYEKEE (reference sequence). The length of the CDR3 is 15 residues. V lost 3 bases and J lost 7, with 17 bases in between. The CDR3: CASSSVRSRLNEQFF. The CDR3 DNA sequence: TGTGCCAGCAGCTCGGTTCGATCCCGGCTGAATGAGCAGTTCTTC.

The count of this clone is one. The chain joins TRBV6-5 to TRBJ1-5; 7 bases map to TRBD1. This CDR3 is built from 15 residues. V was pared by 6 bases and J by 7 bases, with 12 bases of the junction left unmatched. Germline loops: CDR1 MNHEY, CDR2 SVGAGI. The CDR3 is CASRPLTGSGQPQHF. DNA of the CDR3: TGTGCCAGCAGACCCTTGACAGGGTCCGGCCAGCCCCAGCATTTT.

The chain is built from TRBV5-6 and TRBJ2-1; D is ambiguous. V lost 0 bases to trimming and J lost 6 bases, with 4 bases between them. The CDR3 length is 12 residues. CDR1 and CDR2 from the germline V gene are SGHDT and YYEEEE. Here the CDR3 DNA reads TGTGCCAGCAGCTTGGTTTCCAATGAGCAGTTCTTC. It encodes CASSLVSNEQFF.

This clone showed up just a few times. The chain uses TRBV18 and TRBJ2-7; 11 positions match TRBD2. The CDR3 totals 14 residues. Germline values: CDR1 KGHSH, CDR2 LQKENI. Trimming took 4 bases from V and 2 from J; bases not matched to a gene: 1. In DNA form, the CDR3 reads TGTGCCAGCTCACTACTAGCGGGGGCCTACGAGCAGTACTTC. Residues: CASSLLAGAYEQYF.